Listed here is a single T cell receptor beta chain. CDR3 size: 17 residues. V lost 7 bases to trimming and J lost 0 bases, with 19 bases between them. Germline V gives CDR1 SEHNR, CDR2 FQNEAQ (reference sequence). These data originate in a study of blood T cell repertoires in COVID-19. Study-wide background: Sites across the United States, Italy and Spain contributed samples from acute and convalescent COVID-19.

As originally analysed: Nucleated cell counts were estimated from reference gene primer amplification. Here immunoSEQ multiplex PCR was the method, and the copy in TCRdb shows in-frame clones only, minus some. The V and J calls and clone size were taken over from that table, and D and trimming were inferred from the DNA. The sample yields tens of thousands of clones, around nine tenths seen once. The V call is TRBV7-9, the J call TRBJ1-3, with D possibly being TRBD1 (6 bases). This receptor was taken from a woman aged 80 or older with acute or convalescent COVID-19. Sequencing input: peripheral blood. CDR3 residues: CASTGRVQGSSGNTIYF. The CDR3 bases are TGTGCCAGCACCGGGCGGGTTCAGGGGTCCTCTGGAAACACCATATATTTT.